The 11 T cell receptor beta chains in this list originate from one sample, sequenced in a study of T cells after yellow fever vaccination. TCRdb analysed the 5' RACE reads with MiXCR anew, one entry per CDR3 protein. The profile shows approximately 550,000 distinct CDR3 sequences, over 15% of them singletons. The input for sequencing was PBMCs, taken 15 days after the yellow fever booster vaccination. Receptor source: a young man who received the YFV17D yellow fever vaccine.

A few counts support this clonotype. The V call is TRBV12-3 or TRBV12-4, the J call TRBJ1-2; no definite D call. The CDR3 is 13 residues long. V was shortened by 4 bases and J by 0 bases, with 6 bases between the two germline ends. This chain's CDR3 is CASSYRANYGYTF. The DNA of the CDR3 is TGTGCCAGCAGTTACAGAGCTAACTATGGCTACACCTTC.

This rearrangement joins TRBV6-4 to TRBJ2-1, with D unresolved. Germline V CDR1 and CDR2: MRHNA, SNTAGT. V was cut by 4 bases and J by 0 bases, with 4 bases left in between. CDR3 length: 13 amino acids. CDR3 residues: CASSAGSYNEQFF. In DNA, the CDR3 is TGTGCCAGCAGTGCAGGCTCCTACAATGAGCAGTTCTTC.

This clonotype has just a few counts. The V gene is TRBV18, the J gene TRBJ2-7; 12 bases agree with TRBD2. Germline V gene lookup returns CDR1 KGHSH and CDR2 LQKENI. Unmatched junction bases numbered 5, after V lost 6 bases and J lost 2 bases. The CDR3 is 15 residues long. In DNA, the CDR3 is TGTGCCAGCTCGTCCGGGACTAGCGGGCCCTACGAGCAGTACTTC. As protein: CASSSGTSGPYEQYF.

This clonotype was seen a handful of times. The genes are TRBV12-3 or TRBV12-4 and TRBJ1-4; maybe TRBD1 (5 bases). This CDR3 is 15 amino acids long. Trimming took 5 bases from V and 2 from J, leaving 12 bases between them. DNA for the CDR3: TGTGCCAGCAGTCCAGGATGGGGCACTAATGAAAAACTGTTTTTT. Translated, it gives CASSPGWGTNEKLFF.

This clonotype came up a few times. The chain joins TRBV20-1 to TRBJ1-4; TRBD1 agrees at 7 bases. The CDR3 extends over 13 amino acids. J gave up 7 bases and V 3 bases, and 5 bases lay outside the gene matches. CDR1 DFQATT and CDR2 SNEGSKA come from the germline V gene (reference sequence). In nucleotides, the CDR3 is TGCAGTGCTAGCAGGGGGAGGAGTGAAAAACTGTTTTTT. It encodes CSASRGRSEKLFF.

The chain links TRBV7-2 to TRBJ2-3, with D perhaps matching TRBD2 (5 bases). The germline V gene has CDR1 SGHTA and CDR2 FQGNSA. CDR3 size: 13 residues. The V and J ends lost 5 bases and 6 bases respectively, with 12 bases between them. This CDR3 is CASSRKAGDTQYF. In DNA form, the CDR3 reads TGTGCCAGCAGCCGTAAGGCGGGCGATACGCAGTATTTT.

This clonotype was detected ten times or more. The V call is TRBV7-2, the J call TRBJ2-5; D is undetermined. Trimming cost V 3 bases and J 5 bases, with 16 bases left between them. Germline-derived CDR1 and CDR2 are SGHTA and FQGNSA. This CDR3 spans 15 amino acids. This CDR3 reads CASSFASLKMETQYF. CDR3 bases: TGTGCCAGCAGCTTTGCCTCGCTGAAGATGGAGACCCAGTACTTC.

Only a few counts were recorded for this clonotype. This chain joins TRBV27 and TRBJ2-7, with 9 nucleotides matching TRBD1. Trimming took 8 bases from V and 4 from J; bases not matched to a gene: 9. The V gene's germline CDR1 is MNHEY and CDR2 SMNVEV (reference sequence). The length of the CDR3 is 14 residues. The chain's CDR3 is CASRPGQGVYEQYF. CDR3 in DNA: TGTGCCAGCCGGCCGGGACAGGGAGTTTACGAGCAGTACTTC.

This clonotype was detected only a few times. The chain is built from TRBV20-1 and TRBJ2-1; 8 bases are a match to TRBD1. The length of the CDR3 is 16 residues. Germline-derived CDR1 and CDR2 are DFQATT and SNEGSKA (reference sequence). Unmatched junction bases numbered 18, after V lost 6 bases and J lost 8 bases. Written as DNA, the CDR3 is TGCAGTGCCCCCGCCCGTGACAGGGGTTACGACGATGAGCAGTTCTTC. Translated: CSAPARDRGYDDEQFF.

This clonotype was detected only a few times. The V gene is TRBV24-1, the J gene TRBJ1-2; TRBD1 matches at 7 bases. The V gene end was trimmed by 4 bases and the J gene end by 4 bases; junction bases not matched to a gene: 5. The CDR3 totals 14 residues. CDR1 and CDR2 from the germline V gene are KGHDR and SFDVKD. This CDR3 is CATSDRQGRYGYTF. The CDR3 coding sequence is TGTGCCACCAGTGACAGACAGGGCCGCTATGGCTACACCTTC.

This chain joins TRBV24-1 and TRBJ2-5; the D call may be TRBD1 or TRBD2 (5 bases each). Trimming removed 5 bases at V and 7 bases at J, with 19 bases between. CDR3 length: 15 residues. The germline V gene has CDR1 KGHDR and CDR2 SFDVKD. The CDR3 DNA reads as TGTGCCACCAGTGGTCTCGAGGGGACCGTTTGGACCCAGTACTTC. It is translated as CATSGLEGTVWTQYF.